This TCR beta chain was sequenced for a study of glioma-infiltrating T cells. The ends were cut back, 0 bases at V and 5 bases at J, with 8 bases in the middle. This CDR3 spans 15 amino acids. Germline V gives CDR1 KGHSH, CDR2 LQKENI. Ten or more counts support this clonotype. Amplification of TCR alpha and beta CDR3 regions from RNA used iRepertoire nested multiplex PCR. TCRdb reprocessed the multiplex PCR reads via MiXCR and lists one record per CDR3 protein. The sample has about 190,000 distinct CDR3 sequences, more than 25% seen once. This chain connects TRBV18 to TRBJ1-6; D gene ambiguous. The specimen was glioma tissue, nonneoplastic brain tissue, or PBMCs (not recorded which). The TCR was taken from a human donor with low-grade glioma or glioblastoma, undergoing nonglioma brain surgery, or in good health (not recorded which). The CDR3 loop is CASSPPSTDNSPLHF. For the CDR3, the DNA is TGTGCCAGCTCACCACCCTCTACCGATAATTCACCCCTCCACTTT.